This entry is about one T cell receptor (beta chain). As yet, its antigen is unknown. This CDR3 is 12 amino acids long. Trimming removed 1 base at V and 8 bases at J, with 9 bases between. Germline V gene lookup returns CDR1 SGDLS and CDR2 YYNGEE. The data are from a study of cytomegalovirus exposure and HLA in healthy donors. Study-wide results and caveats: The authors later linked a missense DCLRE1C variant to TCR beta V- and J-gene trimming.

The PCR had 60 Vbeta and 13 Jbeta primers. Sequencing was performed with immunoSEQ multiplex PCR; in TCRdb, only in-frame clones are kept and a portion is missing. The repertoire holds around 200,000 clones, with approximately 80% as singletons. The source is a girl aged 2 to 9 in good health and CMV-seronegative. What was sequenced was PBMCs. The rearrangement links TRBV9 to TRBJ1-2; D is undetermined. CDR3 amino acids: CASSVISAGYTF. CDR3 sequence (DNA): TGTGCCAGCAGCGTAATCTCCGCGGGCTACACCTTC. Looking up the rest from reference TRBV9 and TRBJ1-2 gives the full variable domain: DSGVTQTPKHLITATGQRVTLRCSPRSGDLSVYWYQQSLDQGLQFLIQYYNGEERAKGNILERFSAQQFPDLHSELNLSSLELGDSALYFCASSVISAGYTFGSGTRLTVV.